The rows below give T cell receptor beta chains drawn from one sample of a study of blood T cells in healthy people across ages. TCRdb independently ran MiXCR on the 5' RACE reads; one entry per CDR3 protein. Of fewer than 950,000 distinct CDR3 sequences in the sample, 35% to 40% were seen once. Sample: blood. Receptor source: a man between 18 and 35 years old in good health. Each CDR3 is given with its conserved first and last residue. The order of the fields is J gene, D gene, V gene, clone size, CDR3 protein, CDR3 DNA. The D gene is left open where the match is weak. Some rows have no size entry. The others give once, few or many, or a class for an expanded clone.

j_gene: TRBJ2-1
d_gene: TRBD2
v_gene: TRBV7-3
abundance: NA
CDR3aa: CASSLRGGPSSYNEQFF
CDR3nt: TGTGCCAGCAGCTTGCGGGGGGGGCCCAGCTCCTACAATGAGCAGTTCTTC

j_gene: TRBJ1-5
d_gene: NA
v_gene: TRBV6-6
abundance: few
CDR3aa: CASGGGDIKPQHF
CDR3nt: TGTGCCAGCGGCGGGGGGGACATCAAGCCCCAGCATTTT

j_gene: TRBJ1-1
d_gene: NA
v_gene: TRBV20-1
abundance: NA
CDR3aa: CSAPRNTEAFF
CDR3nt: TGCAGTGCTCCCAGGAACACTGAAGCTTTCTTT

j_gene: TRBJ2-2
d_gene: NA
v_gene: TRBV7-2
abundance: NA
CDR3aa: CASRYRDTGELFF
CDR3nt: TGTGCCAGCAGATACAGGGACACCGGGGAGCTGTTTTTT

j_gene: TRBJ1-1
d_gene: NA
v_gene: TRBV4-3
abundance: NA
CDR3aa: CASSQDRGSYTEAFF
CDR3nt: TGCGCCAGCAGCCAAGACCGGGGATCGTACACTGAAGCTTTCTTT

j_gene: TRBJ1-2
d_gene: TRBD1
v_gene: TRBV10-3
abundance: NA
CDR3aa: CAIRTGRGYTF
CDR3nt: TGTGCCATCAGGACAGGGAGAGGCTACACCTTC

j_gene: TRBJ2-3
d_gene: TRBD2
v_gene: TRBV9
abundance: few
CDR3aa: CASSDWRVAGGYTDTQYF
CDR3nt: TGTGCCAGCAGTGACTGGAGGGTAGCGGGGGGATACACAGATACGCAGTATTTT

j_gene: TRBJ2-7
d_gene: NA
v_gene: TRBV10-2
abundance: NA
CDR3aa: CASIERGSPYEQYF
CDR3nt: TGCGCCAGCATTGAACGGGGGTCCCCTTACGAGCAGTACTTC

j_gene: TRBJ2-7
d_gene: NA
v_gene: TRBV9
abundance: few
CDR3aa: CASSVQGNEQYF
CDR3nt: TGTGCCAGCAGCGTCCAGGGAAATGAGCAGTACTTC

j_gene: TRBJ2-3
d_gene: NA
v_gene: TRBV4-2
abundance: NA
CDR3aa: CASSQDEGITDTQYF
CDR3nt: TGTGCCAGCAGCCAAGACGAGGGGATAACAGATACGCAGTATTTT

j_gene: TRBJ2-1
d_gene: NA
v_gene: TRBV7-9
abundance: NA
CDR3aa: CASSVDEGGEQFF
CDR3nt: TGTGCCAGCAGCGTAGACGAGGGGGGCGAGCAGTTCTTC

j_gene: TRBJ2-1
d_gene: NA
v_gene: TRBV2
abundance: NA
CDR3aa: CASSAGVGNEQFF
CDR3nt: TGTGCCAGCAGTGCGGGGGTGGGCAATGAGCAGTTCTTC

j_gene: TRBJ2-5
d_gene: NA
v_gene: TRBV20-1
abundance: NA
CDR3aa: CSARRNWAGTQETQYF
CDR3nt: TGCAGTGCTAGACGTAATTGGGCGGGAACACAAGAGACCCAGTACTTC

j_gene: TRBJ2-1
d_gene: NA
v_gene: TRBV19
abundance: few
CDR3aa: CASSVGGLTYNEQFF
CDR3nt: TGTGCCAGTAGTGTAGGGGGTCTGACCTACAATGAGCAGTTCTTC

j_gene: TRBJ2-1
d_gene: TRBD2
v_gene: TRBV10-3
abundance: NA
CDR3aa: CAISKAGTSGNEQFF
CDR3nt: TGTGCCATCAGCAAGGCCGGGACTAGCGGCAATGAGCAGTTCTTC

j_gene: TRBJ2-1
d_gene: NA
v_gene: TRBV4-3
abundance: NA
CDR3aa: CASSVDRTYEQFF
CDR3nt: TGCGCCAGCAGCGTCGACAGGACCTACGAGCAGTTCTTC

j_gene: TRBJ2-1
d_gene: NA
v_gene: TRBV3-1
abundance: many
CDR3aa: CASSPTGSYNEQFF
CDR3nt: TGTGCCAGCAGCCCCACAGGCTCCTACAATGAGCAGTTCTTC

j_gene: TRBJ1-6
d_gene: NA
v_gene: TRBV6-5
abundance: NA
CDR3aa: CASSYRRSNSPLHF
CDR3nt: TGTGCCAGCAGTTACCGGCGAAGTAATTCACCCCTCCACTTT

j_gene: TRBJ1-1
d_gene: TRBD1
v_gene: TRBV12-3/TRBV12-4
abundance: NA
CDR3aa: CASTGTGGVGNTEAFF
CDR3nt: TGTGCCAGTACCGGGACAGGGGGCGTCGGGAACACTGAAGCTTTCTTT

j_gene: TRBJ1-6
d_gene: NA
v_gene: TRBV4-1
abundance: many
CDR3aa: CASSQDRASYNSPLHF
CDR3nt: TGCGCCAGCAGCCAAGACCGGGCGTCCTATAATTCACCCCTCCACTTT

j_gene: TRBJ1-1
d_gene: NA
v_gene: TRBV5-4
abundance: NA
CDR3aa: CASSLTRNGEGYTEAFF
CDR3nt: TGTGCCAGCAGCTTGACCCGAAATGGGGAGGGGTACACTGAAGCTTTCTTT

j_gene: TRBJ2-3
d_gene: NA
v_gene: TRBV5-1
abundance: many
CDR3aa: CASSLGLSSTDTQYF
CDR3nt: TGCGCCAGCAGCTTGGGTCTCTCCTCGACAGATACGCAGTATTTT

j_gene: TRBJ2-5
d_gene: TRBD1
v_gene: TRBV29-1
abundance: NA
CDR3aa: CSVTLTGGDERYF
CDR3nt: TGCAGCGTTACACTGACAGGGGGCGATGAGCGGTACTTC

j_gene: TRBJ2-2
d_gene: NA
v_gene: TRBV12-3/TRBV12-4
abundance: NA
CDR3aa: CASRLPDSNTGELFF
CDR3nt: TGTGCCAGCCGGCTGCCTGACTCGAACACCGGGGAGCTGTTTTTT

j_gene: TRBJ2-1
d_gene: NA
v_gene: TRBV27
abundance: NA
CDR3aa: CASSLWSESKNEQFF
CDR3nt: TGTGCCAGCAGTTTGTGGTCCGAGAGTAAGAATGAGCAGTTCTTC

j_gene: TRBJ2-3
d_gene: NA
v_gene: TRBV7-6
abundance: few
CDR3aa: CASSFRGGPDTQYF
CDR3nt: TGTGCCAGCAGCTTTCGTGGGGGTCCAGATACGCAGTATTTT

j_gene: TRBJ2-3
d_gene: TRBD2
v_gene: TRBV20-1
abundance: few
CDR3aa: CSASGGEGADTQYF
CDR3nt: TGCAGTGCTAGCGGCGGGGAGGGCGCAGATACGCAGTATTTT

j_gene: TRBJ2-1
d_gene: NA
v_gene: TRBV29-1
abundance: many
CDR3aa: CSVEKGMSEAYNEQFF
CDR3nt: TGCAGCGTTGAAAAGGGGATGTCGGAGGCCTACAATGAGCAGTTCTTC

j_gene: TRBJ2-5
d_gene: NA
v_gene: TRBV7-9
abundance: NA
CDR3aa: CASSLAREGGGQETQYF
CDR3nt: TGTGCCAGCAGCTTAGCGCGCGAGGGAGGTGGACAAGAGACCCAGTACTTC

j_gene: TRBJ1-1
d_gene: NA
v_gene: TRBV21-1
abundance: few
CDR3aa: CASNLPGPLGMNTEAFF
CDR3nt: TGTGCCAGCAACCTGCCTGGGCCCCTAGGGATGAACACTGAAGCTTTCTTT

j_gene: TRBJ2-2
d_gene: TRBD2
v_gene: TRBV7-9
abundance: few
CDR3aa: CASTSGVPNTGELFF
CDR3nt: TGTGCCAGCACTAGCGGGGTCCCGAACACCGGGGAGCTGTTTTTT